The 2 T cell receptor beta chains below all came from one sample that was sequenced in a study of blood T cell repertoires in COVID-19. Some clones are missing from TCRdb's copy, which holds only in-frame ones; the method was immunoSEQ multiplex PCR. The table includes about 160,000 clones, approximately 90% detected once. The sequencing input was peripheral blood. These receptors were obtained from a man between 25 and 39 years old with COVID-19, enrolled during active disease.

The rearrangement uses TRBV28 and TRBJ2-1, with a tentative D call TRBD1 (5 bases). Germline V gives CDR1 MDHEN, CDR2 SYDVKM. V was clipped by 1 base and J by 4 bases, with 11 bases between them. This CDR3 region has 15 residues. This CDR3 is CASSLYGDSYNEQFF. The CDR3 DNA reads as TGTGCCAGCAGTTTATATGGAGACAGTTACAATGAGCAGTTCTTC.

A single count supports this clone. At one boundary the junction diverges from the germline segment, which might be a read error. The chain couples TRBV6-1 to TRBJ2-7; 7 nucleotides agree with TRBD1. The germline CDR1 and CDR2 sequences are MNHNS and SASEGT. The CDR3 contains 13 residues. The CDR3 region has the DNA TGTGCCAGCAGTGAAGCCGCCCGACAGGGAATTTGCTTC. Protein: CASSEAARQGICF.